A single sample gave rise to the 13 T cell receptor beta chains below, sequenced in a study of human T cells and chemical hapten exposure. TCRdb re-derived calls from the RACE reads in MiXCR, one entry per CDR3 protein. The data hold some 120,000 distinct CDR3 sequences, with over 10% observed a single time. The sample's time point: patch test 1, 2 weeks after DPC sensitization. Treatment denoted: therapeutic diphenylcyclopropenone sensitization with weekly scalp DPC. Sample: whole blood, taken in connection with sensitization to the hapten diphenylcyclopropenone (DPC). These receptors were obtained from a woman aged 50 to 60 with alopecia areata. Some clones in this sample may be carry-over from other donors' samples.

The V and J genes are TRBV11-2 and TRBJ2-1; D gene unclear. The CDR3 sequence is 14 residues long. The germline gives CDR1 SGHAT, CDR2 FQNNGV. The V and J ends lost 1 base and 7 bases respectively, with 11 bases between them. The CDR3: CASSLVGTRNEQFF. CDR3 DNA: TGTGCCAGCAGCTTAGTAGGAACCAGGAATGAGCAGTTCTTC.

The V and J genes are TRBV24-1 and TRBJ2-2; 7 bases agree with TRBD1. CDR1 is KGHDR and CDR2 is SFDVKD in the germline V gene. J was trimmed by 5 bases and V by 5 bases; bases with no gene match: 4. There are 14 residues in the CDR3. In nucleotides, the CDR3 is TGTGCCACCAGTGGAGGGGGCCCTACCGGGGAGCTGTTTTTT. The encoded protein is CATSGGGPTGELFF.

The rearrangement links TRBV18 to TRBJ1-1; D unclear. V lost 2 bases, J lost 4 bases, and 14 bases lay in between. Per the germline V gene, CDR1 is KGHSH and CDR2 is LQKENI. The CDR3 length is 15 residues. The CDR3 protein is CASSPSKVSGTEAFF. The DNA for the CDR3 is TGTGCCAGCTCACCATCTAAGGTCAGCGGCACTGAAGCTTTCTTT.

This clonotype was picked up many times. The chain combines TRBV12-2 with TRBJ1-1; TRBD1, the table's D call, was not compared with the DNA. TRBV12-2 is marked as a pseudogene. This CDR3 comprises 13 residues. CDR3 coding DNA: TGTGCAAGTCGCTCAGTCGGACAGGCGGCAGCTTTCTTT. Amino acids: CASRSVGQAAAFF.

This clonotype was counted between two and nine times. The V gene is TRBV20-1, the J gene TRBJ2-7, with TRBD2 matching over 11 bases. Germline CDR1 DFQATT, CDR2 SNEGSKA (reference sequence). V shed 5 bases, J shed 3 bases, and the junction held 6 bases outside the gene matches. CDR3 size: 14 residues. CDR3 nucleotide sequence: TGCAGTGCTTCGACTAGCGGGACCCTCTACGAGCAGTACTTC. Its translation is CSASTSGTLYEQYF.

The chain couples TRBV28 to TRBJ2-7, with a weak D call TRBD2 (6 bases). The CDR3 is 14 residues long. Germline CDR1 reads MDHEN; CDR2 reads SYDVKM. V was clipped by 10 bases and J by 1 base, with 17 bases between them. The CDR3 is CATALGGRSYEQYF. In nucleotides, the CDR3 is TGTGCCACCGCCCTCGGGGGTCGGTCCTACGAGCAGTACTTC.

Worth noting for this clonotype: A much bigger clone sits one base away, suggesting this may be a read error. The chain uses TRBV11-2 and TRBJ2-1; maybe TRBD1 (5 bases). This CDR3 has 14 amino acids. Germline-derived CDR1 and CDR2 are SGHAT and FQNNGV. This chain's CDR3 is CASSRLGDYNKQFF. The CDR3 DNA is TGTGCCAGCAGCCGCCTAGGGGATTACAATAAGCAGTTCTTC.

The table lists this clonotype with many counts. The chain employs TRBV7-2 and TRBJ2-7; perhaps D is TRBD1 or TRBD2 (5 bases each). CDR1 is SGHTA and CDR2 is FQGNSA in the germline V gene. The germline V and J ends were trimmed by 3 bases and 0 bases, with 12 bases remaining between them. The CDR3 sequence is 15 residues long. In nucleotides, the CDR3 is TGTGCCAGCAGCTTGACCGGGACGGTCTCCTACGAGCAGTACTTC. Translated, it gives CASSLTGTVSYEQYF.

The genes are TRBV12-3 or TRBV12-4 and TRBJ1-4; D is ambiguous. The CDR3 extends over 16 amino acids. Trimming took off 3 bases at V and 5 bases at J, with 16 bases between the two ends. CDR3 DNA: TGTGCCAGCAGTTTTTCCTCGGGGTCCCTAAATGAAAAACTGTTTTTT. Its translation: CASSFSSGSLNEKLFF.

This clonotype was seen many times. The V call is TRBV29-1, the J call TRBJ2-3; D may be TRBD2 (5 bases). Trimming pared 4 bases from V and 3 bases from J, leaving 5 bases between. This CDR3 has 11 amino acids. Germline CDR1 reads SQVTM; CDR2 reads ANQGSEA. The CDR3 here is CSVGGTDTQYF. The DNA for the CDR3 is TGCAGCGTTGGAGGGACAGATACGCAGTATTTT.

V usage is TRBV7-9 and J usage is TRBJ1-1, with D possibly matching TRBD1 (5 bases). Trimming stripped 7 bases from V and 1 base from J, with 19 bases between. Germline V gene data show CDR1 as SEHNR and CDR2 as FQNEAQ (reference sequence). This CDR3 has 16 residues. The chain's CDR3 is CASMGLSVIPNTEAFF. The CDR3 DNA is TGTGCCAGCATGGGACTCAGCGTAATCCCGAACACTGAAGCTTTCTTT. Supplemented by reference TRBV7-9 and TRBJ1-1, the full variable domain reads DTGVSQNPRHKITKRGQNVTFRCDPISEHNRLYWYRQTLGQGPEFLTYFQNEAQLEKSRLLSDRFSAERPKGSFSTLEIQRTEQGDSAMYLCASMGLSVIPNTEAFFGQGTRLTVV.

This rearrangement joins TRBV20-1 to TRBJ2-7; 8 bases line up with TRBD1. Germline loops: CDR1 DFQATT, CDR2 SNEGSKA (reference sequence). V gave up 0 bases and J gave up 5 bases; unmatched junction bases: 6. The CDR3 has 14 residues. CDR3: CSARDQTGVHEQYF. As DNA, the CDR3 is TGCAGTGCTAGAGATCAGACAGGGGTCCACGAGCAGTACTTC.

A few counts support this clonotype. The rearrangement links TRBV18 to TRBJ2-1, with 8 bases matching TRBD1. The V gene end was trimmed by 2 bases and the J gene end by 9 bases; junction bases not matched to a gene: 9. From germline, CDR1 is KGHSH and CDR2 LQKENI. The CDR3 has 15 amino acids. CDR3 residues: CASSPGQGAVGEQFF. CDR3 DNA: TGTGCCAGCTCACCAGGGCAGGGGGCTGTAGGTGAGCAGTTCTTC. The variable domain in full, completed from reference TRBV18 and TRBJ2-1, reads NAGVMQNPRHLVRRRGQEARLRCSPMKGHSHVYWYRQLPEEGLKFMVYLQKENIIDESGMPKERFSAEFPKEGPSILRIQQVVRGDSAAYFCASSPGQGAVGEQFFGPGTRLTVL.